This passage covers 5 T cell receptor beta chains from one sample sequenced in a study of identical twins. MiXCR was run by TCRdb on the 5' RACE reads, yielding one entry per CDR3 protein. The table lists some 460,000 distinct CDR3 sequences, about 14% of them singletons. The data were also submitted as part of a second study, on yellow fever vaccine responses in identical twins.

The sequenced material came from CD4+ T cells sorted from blood. Receptors originate from a woman aged 18-29 years in good health.

This clonotype was observed a few times. This chain joins TRBV12-3 or TRBV12-4 and TRBJ2-5; TRBD2 agrees at 14 bases. J gave up 2 bases and V 3 bases, and 2 bases lay outside the gene matches. There are 16 residues in the CDR3. CDR3 sequence (DNA): TGTGCCAGCAGTTTCCGACTAGCGGGGGGGCAAGAGACCCAGTACTTC. It codes for CASSFRLAGGQETQYF.

This clonotype has a count of ten or more. The V and J genes are TRBV6-4 and TRBJ2-1; TRBD1 is a possible D gene (6 bases). CDR1 and CDR2 (germline): MRHNA, SNTAGT. The V end was cut by 2 bases, the J end by 6 bases, with 11 bases between. The CDR3 contains 14 residues. CDR3 bases: TGTGCCAGCAGTGACGGGGGACAAATCAATGAGCAGTTCTTC. Its protein product is CASSDGGQINEQFF.

This clonotype was seen a few times. V is TRBV19 and J is TRBJ2-7, with TRBD1 identical over 11 bases. The CDR3 spans 15 residues. V shed 1 base, J shed 3 bases, and the junction held 2 bases outside the gene matches. Germline loops: CDR1 LNHDA, CDR2 SQIVND (reference sequence). Here the CDR3 reads CASSIGGTGGYEQYF. CDR3 in DNA: TGTGCCAGTAGTATAGGAGGGACAGGGGGCTACGAGCAGTACTTC. The full variable domain, with the rest looked up from reference TRBV19 and TRBJ2-7, is DGGITQSPKYLFRKEGQNVTLSCEQNLNHDAMYWYRQDPGQGLRLIYYSQIVNDFQKGDIAEGYSVSREKKESFPLTVTSAQKNPTAFYLCASSIGGTGGYEQYFGPGTRLTVT.

This clonotype came up a few times. The rearrangement joins TRBV5-1 to TRBJ1-1; a possible D gene is TRBD1 (5 bases). In germline, CDR1 is SGHRS, CDR2 YFSETQ. This CDR3 has 15 amino acids. Between the trimmed V and J ends, which lost 7 bases and 3 bases, there was a span of 19 bases. CDR3 DNA: TGCGCCAGCCGACTGACAGCATCTGGGGACACTGAAGCTTTCTTT. It encodes CASRLTASGDTEAFF.

The table lists this clonotype with a few counts. The chain uses TRBV5-1 and TRBJ2-2; perhaps TRBD2 as D (5 bases). V was cut by 2 bases and J by 6 bases, with 14 bases left in between. This CDR3 comprises 15 residues. CDR1 SGHRS and CDR2 YFSETQ come from the germline V gene. As DNA, the CDR3 is TGCGCCAGCAGCTTCCCGACGGGAAATGCCGGGGAGCTGTTTTTT. Translation: CASSFPTGNAGELFF.